The 13 T cell receptor beta chains listed next were all sequenced from one sample in a study of T-cell reconstitution after alpha-beta-depleted transplantation in children. Unique molecular identifiers were used in preparing the TCRbeta library. TCRdb processed the PCR reads anew with MiXCR; each CDR3 protein has one entry. The sample records some 600,000 distinct CDR3 sequences, 10% to 15% being singletons. The source material was PBMCs, mostly from graft donor cells, sampled 360 days after TCRalphabeta/CD19-depleted stem cell transplant. The receptor source for this set is a male patient younger than 18 who had a stem cell transplant for acute myeloid leukemia, so the T cells may come from the graft donor.

This clonotype was counted at least ten times. V usage is TRBV20-1 and J usage is TRBJ1-2; 7 bases map to TRBD1. The length of the CDR3 is 12 residues. Germline V gene sequence: CDR1 DFQATT, CDR2 SNEGSKA (reference sequence). V was pared by 3 bases and J by 8 bases, with 6 bases of the junction left unmatched. CDR3 sequence (DNA): TGCAGTGCTAGGCAGGGGGTCCAAGGCTACACCTTC. Translated, it gives CSARQGVQGYTF.

At least ten counts were recorded for this clonotype. This sequence joins TRBV24-1 and TRBJ1-5, with a possible D match to TRBD1 (6 bases). This CDR3 contains 13 residues. V was cut by 5 bases and J by 2 bases, with 6 bases left in between. CDR1 KGHDR and CDR2 SFDVKD come from the germline V gene. This CDR3 reads CATSAGGNQPQHF. CDR3 in DNA: TGTGCCACCAGTGCAGGGGGCAATCAGCCCCAGCATTTT.

This chain connects TRBV7-2 to TRBJ2-1; 7 bases are a match to TRBD1. The germline V gene encodes CDR1 SGHTA and CDR2 FQGNSA. The CDR3 runs to 15 residues. J was trimmed by 7 bases and V by 1 base; bases with no gene match: 7. CDR3 amino acids: CASSLVGGLLNEQFF. For the CDR3, the DNA is TGTGCCAGCAGCTTAGTAGGGGGCCTTCTGAATGAGCAGTTCTTC. Drawing the rest from reference TRBV7-2 and TRBJ2-1, the complete variable domain is GAGVSQSPSNKVTEKGKDVELRCDPISGHTALYWYRQSLGQGLEFLIYFQGNSAPDKSGLPSDRFSAERTGGSVSTLTIQRTQQEDSAVYLCASSLVGGLLNEQFFGPGTRLTVL.

The rearrangement links TRBV12-3 or TRBV12-4 to TRBJ2-7, with 12 bases aligning to TRBD2. The ends lost 5 bases at V and 2 bases at J; junction bases unmatched: 7. The CDR3 is 16 residues long. The CDR3 DNA reads as TGTGCCAGCAGTCTGATGACTAGCGGGAGCACCTACGAGCAGTACTTC. Its protein is CASSLMTSGSTYEQYF.

This clonotype came up a few times. The chain has TRBV7-2 and TRBJ2-7; 9 bases are shared with TRBD1. The CDR3 length is 14 residues. CDR1 is SGHTA, CDR2 FQGNSA, per germline. V lost 8 bases, J lost 0 bases, and 5 bases stayed unmatched. In DNA form, the CDR3 reads TGTGCCAGCGCTACGGACAGGGGCTCCTACGAGCAGTACTTC. It yields the protein CASATDRGSYEQYF.

The chain carries TRBV6-2 or TRBV6-3 and TRBJ2-7; 11 bases line up with TRBD2. The CDR3 contains 17 residues. Trimming at V came to 2 bases and at J to 7 bases, leaving 13 bases not matched to a gene. Germline V gives CDR1 MNHEY, CDR2 SVGEGT. The CDR3: CASSYTPGLAGGGEQYF. CDR3 DNA: TGTGCCAGCAGTTACACCCCCGGGCTAGCGGGAGGTGGAGAGCAGTACTTC.

This chain connects TRBV7-9 to TRBJ2-4; tentative D call: TRBD1 (5 bases). The germline V gene has CDR1 SEHNR and CDR2 FQNEAQ (reference sequence). Trimming pared 5 bases from V and 0 bases from J, leaving 11 bases between. The CDR3 runs to 15 residues. CDR3 region: CASSPDSKAKNIQYF. The CDR3 DNA reads as TGTGCCAGCAGCCCCGACAGTAAAGCCAAAAACATTCAGTACTTC.

This clonotype was counted at least ten times. V is TRBV20-1 and J is TRBJ2-3; the match to TRBD2 covers 8 bases. V dropped 0 bases and J dropped 2; count of bases not matched to a gene: 7. Germline V gene lookup returns CDR1 DFQATT and CDR2 SNEGSKA (reference sequence). The CDR3 is 16 amino acids. CDR3 in amino acids: CSARDLSGRFTDTQYF. CDR3 DNA sequence: TGCAGTGCTAGAGATCTAAGCGGGAGATTCACAGATACGCAGTATTTT.

This clonotype occurred many times. V and J are TRBV7-9 and TRBJ1-1; D perhaps matches TRBD1 (5 bases). Trimming pared 1 base from V and 1 base from J, leaving 13 bases between. The CDR3 length is 16 residues. Germline V gives CDR1 SEHNR, CDR2 FQNEAQ (reference sequence). CDR3 sequence (DNA): TGTGCCAGCAGCTTAGGTAGTGGGACGGGGAACACTGAAGCTTTCTTT. Encoded protein: CASSLGSGTGNTEAFF.

CDR3 nucleotide sequence: TGTGCCAGCAGCGCGGACGGACTCTCTGGGGCCAACGTCCTGACTTTC. Residues: CASSADGLSGANVLTF. The chain recombines TRBV7-9 with TRBJ2-6, with D tentatively TRBD2 (5 bases). Germline V gives CDR1 SEHNR, CDR2 FQNEAQ (reference sequence). V was pared by 5 bases and J by 0 bases, with 11 bases between. The CDR3 runs to 16 residues.

This clonotype turned up a few times. V is TRBV20-1 and J is TRBJ2-3; no definite D call. This CDR3 has 14 residues. Trimming removed 4 bases at V and 2 bases at J, with 13 bases between. Germline V lookup: CDR1 DFQATT, CDR2 SNEGSKA (reference sequence). CDR3 bases: TGCAGTGCTATAGACTCTTCGACCACAGATACGCAGTATTTT. Its translation: CSAIDSSTTDTQYF.

The chain's CDR3 is CATSDPRRDRGRETQYF. In DNA form, the CDR3 reads TGTGCCACCAGTGATCCCCGTAGGGACAGGGGAAGGGAGACCCAGTACTTC. This sequence joins TRBV24-1 and TRBJ2-5, with 10 bases matching TRBD1. Germline CDR1 and CDR2: KGHDR and SFDVKD. Trimming removed 3 bases from V and 5 bases from J; junction bases left unmatched: 11. The CDR3 is made up of 17 amino acids.

The J gene is TRBJ1-2, the V gene TRBV25-1; TRBD1 matches at 9 bases. The CDR3 is 16 amino acids. The ends lost 6 bases at V and 0 bases at J; junction bases unmatched: 8. Germline CDR1 is MGHDK and CDR2 is SYGVNS. CDR3 nucleotides: TGTGCCAGCAGCAGCGGGGACAGGGTAACTAACTATGGCTACACCTTC. It yields the protein CASSSGDRVTNYGYTF.